This T cell receptor (beta chain) was retrieved from a study of blood T cell repertoires in COVID-19. Study information: Researchers got acute and convalescent COVID-19 samples from the United States, Italy and Spain. PBMCs, B-cell-depleted T cells, or T cells were the source of the cDNA or gDNA that made up the material.

Measured with immunoSEQ multiplex PCR; TCRdb has only the in-frame clones, and not every one. This sample has 150,000 to 200,000 clones; roughly 79% occur once, and the top ten carry over 20%. Germline lookup yields CDR1 MNHNY and CDR2 SVGAGI (reference sequence). This CDR3 comprises 15 residues. Trimming stripped 0 bases from V and 0 bases from J, with 6 bases between. The sequenced sample consisted of peripheral blood. The chain links TRBV6-6 to TRBJ2-1; D is unresolved. This TCR derives from a woman older than 75 with acute or convalescent COVID-19. In nucleotides, the CDR3 is TGTGCCAGCAGTTACTCACAGAGCTCCTACAATGAGCAGTTCTTC. Protein product: CASSYSQSSYNEQFF.